What follows are 13 T cell receptor beta chains derived from one specimen sequenced in a study of blood T cell repertoires in COVID-19. Measured with immunoSEQ multiplex PCR; TCRdb has only the in-frame clones, and not every one. Among 70,000 to 95,000 clones, roughly nine tenths were seen once, and the ten largest hold about 2.3%. What was sequenced was peripheral blood. The receptors stem from a middle-aged man with acute or convalescent COVID-19.

The rearrangement links TRBV7-2 to TRBJ1-3; D is unclear. From germline, CDR1 is SGHTA and CDR2 FQGNSA. This CDR3 is 12 amino acids long. The ends were cut back, 5 bases at V and 6 bases at J, with 8 bases in the middle. CDR3 sequence: CASSPLLNTIYF. For the CDR3, the DNA is TGTGCCAGCAGCCCCTTGTTAAACACCATATATTTT.

This clone was detected once. V is TRBV3-1 (or the pseudogene TRBV3-2) and J is TRBJ2-1, with 8 bases that match TRBD1. The CDR3 is 14 amino acids. Germline values: CDR1 LGHDT, CDR2 YNNKEL (reference sequence). J was trimmed by 7 bases and V by 4 bases; bases with no gene match: 6. The CDR3 region has the DNA TGTGCCAGCAGCCCTACAGGGGGTGGTAATGAGCAGTTCTTC. Its protein is CASSPTGGGNEQFF.

The chain links TRBV20-1 to TRBJ2-5, with a possible D match to TRBD2 (6 bases). Germline-derived CDR1 and CDR2 are DFQATT and SNEGSKA (reference sequence). The CDR3 totals 14 residues. Trimming took 3 bases from V and 4 from J, leaving 15 bases between them. CDR3 nucleotide sequence: TGCAGTGCTAGTGGTCCATACGGGGGAGAGACCCAGTACTTC. The encoded protein is CSASGPYGGETQYF.

This clone was seen a single time. The chain links TRBV6-2 or TRBV6-3 to TRBJ2-7; 8 bases are a match to TRBD2. This CDR3 contains 14 residues. The germline V gene has CDR1 MNHEY and CDR2 SVGEGT. Trimming at V came to 7 bases and at J to 5 bases, leaving 10 bases not matched to a gene. CDR3 nucleotides: TGTGCCAGCACCCCCGGGGGGGGAGGACACGAGCAGTACGTC. Protein sequence: CASTPGGGGHEQYV.

V gene TRBV4-1 combines with J gene TRBJ2-1; TRBD1 matches at 10 bases. CDR3 size: 15 residues. Germline CDR1 reads MGHRA; CDR2 reads YSYEKL. V lost 0 bases, J lost 7 bases, and 3 bases stayed unmatched. The CDR3 sequence: CASSQEGTGENEQFF. The CDR3 DNA sequence: TGCGCCAGCAGCCAAGAAGGGACAGGGGAGAATGAGCAGTTCTTC.

DNA of the CDR3: TGTGCCAGCGACAGTCCTACCGGGGAGCTGTTTTTT. It is translated as CASDSPTGELFF. The V gene is TRBV12-3 or TRBV12-4, the J gene TRBJ2-2, with TRBD1 as a possible D gene (5 bases). V lost 8 bases and J 5 bases, leaving 9 bases between the germline ends. CDR3 length equals 12 residues.

V is TRBV12-3 or TRBV12-4 and J is TRBJ1-6; D possibly corresponds to TRBD1 (5 bases). V shed 6 bases and J shed 7 bases, with 7 bases lying between them. CDR3 length: 12 residues. CDR3 protein: CASRRQNSPLHF. Written as DNA, the CDR3 is TGTGCCAGCAGGCGACAGAATTCACCCCTCCACTTT.

The chain joins TRBV11-2 to TRBJ1-1, with 10 bases matching TRBD1. Germline CDR1 reads SGHAT; CDR2 reads FQNNGV. The V and J ends lost 6 bases and 3 bases, in that order; junction bases with no gene match: 19. The CDR3 sequence is 19 residues long. The CDR3 nucleotides read TGTGCCAGCAGGACGGGGGCCGGGACAGGGGCCCGCTCGGACACTGAAGCTTTCTTT. Its translation is CASRTGAGTGARSDTEAFF.

This rearrangement joins TRBV5-1 to TRBJ2-2; 7 nucleotides line up with TRBD1. Trimming removed 3 bases from V and 4 bases from J; junction bases left unmatched: 6. The CDR3 runs to 15 residues. Looked up from germline, CDR1 is SGHRS and CDR2 is YFSETQ. The CDR3 reads CASSSRGQTTGELFF. The CDR3 DNA reads TGCGCCAGCAGCTCAAGGGGGCAGACCACCGGGGAGCTGTTTTTT.

V gene TRBV7-2 combines with J gene TRBJ1-1; D might be TRBD1 (5 bases). Germline values: CDR1 SGHTA, CDR2 FQGNSA. The V end lost 5 bases, the J end lost 4 bases, and 17 bases lay between the germline ends. The CDR3 sequence is 15 residues long. CDR3 DNA sequence: TGTGCCAGCAGCCTACGATTAGGGGAGGGCACTGAAGCTTTCTTT. Encoded protein: CASSLRLGEGTEAFF.

This sequence joins TRBV19 and TRBJ2-1, with D tentatively TRBD2 (6 bases). This CDR3 is 16 amino acids long. Looked up from germline, CDR1 is LNHDA and CDR2 is SQIVND (reference sequence). The germline V and J ends were trimmed by 3 bases and 0 bases, with 12 bases remaining between them. CDR3 in amino acids: CASSIMAGSSYNEQFF. In DNA, the CDR3 is TGTGCCAGTAGTATTATGGCGGGAAGCTCCTACAATGAGCAGTTCTTC.

This clone has a handful of counts. The CDR3: CASSLRTSGRFEQYF. The CDR3 DNA reads TGTGCCAGCAGCCTGCGGACTAGCGGGAGATTCGAGCAGTACTTC. The chain recombines TRBV7-2 with TRBJ2-7, with TRBD2 matching over 13 bases. V gave up 5 bases and J gave up 6 bases; unmatched junction bases: 7. The CDR3 is 15 residues long. Germline CDR1 and CDR2: SGHTA and FQGNSA.

This rearrangement joins TRBV19 to TRBJ2-7; D might be TRBD2 (6 bases). Germline V gene data show CDR1 as LNHDA and CDR2 as SQIVND (reference sequence). V was pared by 8 bases and J by 6 bases, with 20 bases between. The CDR3 consists of 14 residues. CDR3 protein: CASSRDSRPGEQYF. CDR3 DNA sequence: TGTGCCAGTTCCCGGGACTCCCGGCCCGGCGAGCAGTACTTC. The whole variable domain, remainder taken from reference TRBV19 and TRBJ2-7, is DGGITQSPKYLFRKEGQNVTLSCEQNLNHDAMYWYRQDPGQGLRLIYYSQIVNDFQKGDIAEGYSVSREKKESFPLTVTSAQKNPTAFYLCASSRDSRPGEQYFGPGTRLTVT.